The 27 T cell receptor beta chains presented below share a single source sample, sequenced in a study of a mutant IDH1 vaccine in newly diagnosed glioma. Documented time point: week 47, end of study. The investigators gave 300 ug of mutant IDH1 20-mer peptide in each vaccine dose, together with topical imiquimod. Some clones are missing from TCRdb's copy, which holds only in-frame ones; the method was immunoSEQ multiplex PCR. The table includes roughly 86,000 clones, 89% detected once. The antigens of these receptors remain unknown. The sample here was PBMCs, taken from a glioma patient whose treatment included an IDH1 peptide vaccine. The source is a woman aged 50 to 60 with glioma.

The chain employs TRBV5-1 and TRBJ2-5; D call uncertain. This CDR3 contains 12 residues. Germline V gene sequence: CDR1 SGHRS, CDR2 YFSETQ. Between the trimmed V and J ends, which lost 0 bases and 0 bases, there was a span of 0 bases. The CDR3 protein is CASSLDQETQYF. The DNA of the CDR3 is TGCGCCAGCAGCTTGGACCAAGAGACCCAGTACTTC.

V and J are TRBV19 and TRBJ2-3, with D perhaps matching TRBD1 or TRBD2 (5 bases each). The germline V gene has CDR1 LNHDA and CDR2 SQIVND (reference sequence). V lost 3 bases and J lost 0, with 7 bases in between. This CDR3 comprises 14 residues. CDR3 amino acids: CASSIRDSTDTQYF. The CDR3 bases are TGTGCCAGTAGTATCCGGGACAGCACAGATACGCAGTATTTT.

The chain employs TRBV9 and TRBJ2-5; no clear D gene. Germline CDR1 is SGDLS and CDR2 is YYNGEE. The CDR3 has 15 amino acids. Deletions cut 0 bases from V and 1 base from J, with 10 bases between. The CDR3 protein is CASSVAIAVQETQYF. The CDR3 DNA reads as TGTGCCAGCAGCGTAGCGATAGCTGTCCAAGAGACCCAGTACTTC.

The V gene is TRBV13, the J gene TRBJ2-7; D is perhaps TRBD2 (5 bases). Looked up from germline, CDR1 is PRHDT and CDR2 is FYEKMQ (reference sequence). The CDR3 runs to 14 residues. Trimming shortened V by 3 bases and J by 4 bases, and 13 bases separated the two germline ends. This CDR3 reads CASSFPGLTYEQYF. Written as DNA, the CDR3 is TGTGCCAGCAGCTTCCCGGGATTAACTTACGAGCAGTACTTC.

CDR3 region: CASSRLWEPTQYF. For the CDR3, the DNA is TGTGCCAGCAGCCGTTTGTGGGAGCCTACGCAGTATTTT. This sequence joins TRBV7-9 and TRBJ2-3; perhaps TRBD2 as D (5 bases). Trimming took 5 bases from V and 8 from J, leaving 14 bases between them. CDR3 length: 13 residues. The germline CDR1 and CDR2 sequences are SEHNR and FQNEAQ (reference sequence).

V usage is TRBV11-2 and J usage is TRBJ2-3, with D maybe TRBD2 (5 bases). The CDR3 sequence is 17 residues long. V lost 4 bases, J lost 0 bases, and 17 bases lay in between. Germline CDR1 SGHAT, CDR2 FQNNGV. In DNA, the CDR3 is TGTGCCAGCAGCTCGCCGAGTAGCGCCTTAAGCACAGATACGCAGTATTTT. It yields the protein CASSSPSSALSTDTQYF.

The chain is built from TRBV30 and TRBJ1-5; 10 positions match TRBD1. V trimming: 4 bases; J trimming: 5 bases; junction bases outside the gene matches: 5. The CDR3 extends over 14 amino acids. Germline lookup yields CDR1 GTSNPN and CDR2 SVGIG (reference sequence). The DNA of the CDR3 is TGTGCCTGGACCCCGGGACAGGGGCATCAGCCCCAGCATTTT. It codes for CAWTPGQGHQPQHF.

The CDR3 region has the DNA TGTGCCATCAGTGAGGATCAAGAGACCCAGTACTTC. It yields the protein CAISEDQETQYF. The chain uses TRBV10-3 and TRBJ2-5; D is undetermined. With 2 bases removed from V and 2 bases from J, the gap between germline ends came to 3 bases. The V gene's germline CDR1 is ENHRY and CDR2 SYGVKD. CDR3 length equals 12 residues.

The chain employs TRBV5-1 and TRBJ2-7; D unresolved. Trimming removed 2 bases from V and 4 bases from J, with 4 bases in between. Per the germline V gene, CDR1 is SGHRS and CDR2 is YFSETQ. The CDR3 length is 11 residues. CDR3: CASSFLYEQYF. The CDR3 nucleotides are TGCGCCAGCAGCTTTCTTTACGAGCAGTACTTC.

The rearrangement uses TRBV29-1 and TRBJ1-5; 9 bases map to TRBD1. With 7 bases clipped from V and 2 bases from J, the junction kept 3 bases outside the gene matches. Germline CDR1 reads SQVTM; CDR2 reads ANQGSEA. This CDR3 region has 13 residues. CDR3 sequence (DNA): TGCAGCGCCAGGACAGGGGGCAATCAGCCCCAGCATTTT. Protein: CSARTGGNQPQHF.

This clone came up once. The V call is TRBV7-8, the J call TRBJ2-7; D uncertain. Trimming took 3 bases from V and 2 from J, leaving 8 bases between them. CDR3 length: 13 residues. Germline assignment: CDR1 SGHVS and CDR2 FQNEAQ. CDR3 loop: CASSLAETYEQYF. The CDR3 DNA is TGTGCCAGCAGCTTGGCGGAAACCTACGAGCAGTACTTC. Full variable domain (rest looked up from reference TRBV7-8 and TRBJ2-7): GAGVSQSPRYKVAKRGQDVALRCDPISGHVSLFWYQQALGQGPEFLTYFQNEAQLDKSGLPSDRFFAERPEGSVSTLKIQRTQQEDSAVYLCASSLAETYEQYFGPGTRLTVT.

The rearrangement links TRBV18 to TRBJ2-1; 10 bases fit TRBD2. J was trimmed by 0 bases and V by 3 bases; bases with no gene match: 8. Germline V gene lookup returns CDR1 KGHSH and CDR2 LQKENI. CDR3 length: 18 residues. CDR3 nucleotides: TGTGCCAGCTCACCGTCCTCAGCGGGAGGGTTCTCCTACAATGAGCAGTTCTTC. Its translation: CASSPSSAGGFSYNEQFF.

The CDR3 bases are TGCGCCAGCAGCCAAGGGCCTAACAGGGAGACCTACGAGCAGTACTTC. Translating it yields CASSQGPNRETYEQYF. The chain uses TRBV4-1 and TRBJ2-7; a weak D match, TRBD1 (6 bases). Trimming pared 1 base from V and 2 bases from J, leaving 15 bases between. Germline V gene sequence: CDR1 MGHRA, CDR2 YSYEKL. The CDR3 is made up of 16 amino acids.

This sequence joins TRBV27 and TRBJ2-5, with a weak D call TRBD2 (6 bases). Near its end, the DNA agrees better with TRBJ2-7, so the J call may be wrong. This CDR3 spans 15 amino acids. Germline values: CDR1 MNHEY, CDR2 SMNVEV (reference sequence). The CDR3 DNA sequence: TGTGCCAGCAGTCCACCGGGACTTTCCCCCTACGAGCAGTACTTC. This translates into CASSPPGLSPYEQYF.

V usage is TRBV2 and J usage is TRBJ2-5, with TRBD1 identical over 7 bases. CDR3 length: 13 amino acids. The germline gives CDR1 SNHLY, CDR2 FYNNEI. V was clipped by 9 bases and J by 1 base; unmatched bases: 5. Written as DNA, the CDR3 is TGTGCCAGTCGCCGGGACAGCCAAGAGACCCAGTACTTC. Translated, it gives CASRRDSQETQYF.

The CDR3 protein is CASSKMTGGTEAFF. The CDR3 coding sequence is TGTGCCAGCAGTAAAATGACAGGGGGCACTGAAGCTTTCTTT. This chain links TRBV27 with TRBJ1-1; 9 bases match TRBD1. Germline loops: CDR1 MNHEY, CDR2 SMNVEV (reference sequence). The junction had 5 bases not matched to a gene; V was cut back by 5 bases and J by 4 bases. This CDR3 contains 14 residues.

The V call is TRBV4-2, the J call TRBJ2-3, with TRBD2 identical over 11 bases. Trimming removed 4 bases from V and 4 bases from J; junction bases left unmatched: 7. Germline lookup yields CDR1 LGHNA and CDR2 YNFKEQ. CDR3 length: 16 residues. CDR3 sequence reads: CASSLTSGRSADTQYF. The CDR3 coding sequence is TGTGCCAGCAGCCTCACTAGCGGGAGAAGTGCAGATACGCAGTATTTT.

This clone was seen just once. The chain employs TRBV27 and TRBJ1-1; unclear D gene. Germline V gene data show CDR1 as MNHEY and CDR2 as SMNVEV (reference sequence). V lost 4 bases, J lost 0 bases, and 9 bases lay in between. CDR3 length: 14 residues. Here the CDR3 reads CASSWTYMNTEAFF. In DNA, the CDR3 is TGTGCCAGCAGTTGGACCTACATGAACACTGAAGCTTTCTTT.

This clone has more than one count but fewer than ten. The rearrangement joins TRBV9 to TRBJ2-7, with no clear D. The germline gives CDR1 SGDLS, CDR2 YYNGEE. Deletions cut 0 bases from V and 5 bases from J, with 9 bases between. CDR3 length: 13 amino acids. CDR3 region: CASSVGRANEQYF. The DNA for the CDR3 is TGTGCCAGCAGCGTAGGTCGGGCGAACGAGCAGTACTTC.

This clone was seen a handful of times. This sequence joins TRBV7-9 and TRBJ1-1; perhaps TRBD1 as D (6 bases). Trimming took 0 bases from V and 3 from J, leaving 11 bases between them. Per germline, CDR1 SEHNR and CDR2 FQNEAQ (reference sequence). This CDR3 region has 15 residues. CDR3 sequence: CASSLAGGRDTEAFF. The CDR3, as DNA: TGTGCCAGCAGCTTAGCCGGGGGGCGAGACACTGAAGCTTTCTTT.

The chain uses TRBV19 and TRBJ1-3; D is ambiguous. The V and J ends lost 10 bases and 4 bases respectively, with 11 bases between them. CDR3 length: 12 residues. Germline V CDR1 and CDR2: LNHDA, SQIVND (reference sequence). The DNA of the CDR3 is TGTGCCACCCCTGGAGGGGGAAACACCATATATTTT. This gives the protein CATPGGGNTIYF.

This chain joins TRBV4-2 and TRBJ1-1, with TRBD1 matching 7 bases. CDR3 length: 14 amino acids. CDR1 and CDR2 from the germline V gene are LGHNA and YNFKEQ. With 4 bases clipped from V and 1 base from J, the junction kept 3 bases outside the gene matches. CDR3 bases: TGTGCCAGCAGCCCCTGGACAGGGAACACTGAAGCTTTCTTT. Translation gives CASSPWTGNTEAFF.

J is TRBJ1-2 and V is TRBV2; no clear D gene. Germline V gene lookup returns CDR1 SNHLY and CDR2 FYNNEI. V gave up 6 bases and J gave up 3 bases, with 11 bases separating them. The CDR3 contains 13 residues. CDR3 nucleotides: TGTGCCAGCAGGACTGGACGGGACTATGGCTACACCTTC. Its translation is CASRTGRDYGYTF.

The J gene is TRBJ2-5, the V gene TRBV5-1; a possible D gene is TRBD1 (7 bases). The J call may not be correct, given that the DNA end is closer to TRBJ2-7. CDR1 is SGHRS, CDR2 YFSETQ, per germline. This CDR3 region has 16 residues. CDR3: CASSLAAGGTDYEQYF. The CDR3 DNA follows: TGCGCCAGCAGCTTGGCCGCCGGCGGGACAGACTACGAGCAGTACTTC.

A single count supports this clone. Distinct nucleotide sequences in the sample also encode this CDR3. This chain connects TRBV18 to TRBJ2-7; 9 bases agree with TRBD1. The CDR3 has 13 amino acids. J lost 6 bases, V lost 3 bases, and 3 bases had no gene match. CDR1 KGHSH and CDR2 LQKENI come from the germline V gene. CDR3 coding DNA: TGTGCCAGCTCACCCCAGGACAGGGGCGAGCAGTACTTC. This encodes CASSPQDRGEQYF.

The chain joins TRBV5-1 to TRBJ1-2, with TRBD1 as a possible D gene (5 bases). The CDR3 is 13 residues long. The V end lost 0 bases, the J end lost 8 bases, and 11 bases lay between the germline ends. Looked up from germline, CDR1 is SGHRS and CDR2 is YFSETQ. The CDR3 is CASSLVGEAGYTF. DNA of the CDR3: TGCGCCAGCAGCTTGGTGGGGGAAGCCGGCTACACCTTC.

The J gene is TRBJ2-5, the V gene TRBV30; D unresolved. The germline V and J ends were trimmed by 5 bases and 2 bases, with 15 bases remaining between them. This CDR3 has 14 residues. The germline gives CDR1 GTSNPN, CDR2 SVGIG (reference sequence). Written as DNA, the CDR3 is TGTGCCTGGCACCGGTGGGGTGTACAAGAGACCCAGTACTTC. It codes for CAWHRWGVQETQYF. The full variable domain, rest sourced from reference TRBV30 and TRBJ2-5, is SQTIHQWPATLVQPVGSPLSLECTVEGTSNPNLYWYRQAAGRGLQLLFYSVGIGQISSEVPQNLSASRPQDRQFILSSKKLLLSDSGFYLCAWHRWGVQETQYFGPGTRLLVL.